Below are 14 T cell receptor beta chains sequenced from a single sample in a study of PD-L1 blockade in urothelial cancer. Regarding time point: peripheral blood 6 weeks after treatment start. This table comes from immunoSEQ multiplex PCR, and its TCRdb copy is limited to in-frame clones, with some not included. The sample lists 41,000 or so clones; roughly 84% were seen once. The input for sequencing was PBMCs, taken around atezolizumab (anti-PD-L1) treatment. The receptors were sampled from a man between 65 and 80 years old with urothelial cancer.

The chain links TRBV19 to TRBJ2-3; no clear D. Germline CDR1 reads LNHDA; CDR2 reads SQIVND (reference sequence). The CDR3 runs 15 residues. Between the trimmed V and J ends, which lost 3 bases and 0 bases, there was a span of 10 bases. The CDR3 DNA sequence: TGTGCCAGTAGTATCTCTTCTCTTAGCACAGATACGCAGTATTTT. This translates into CASSISSLSTDTQYF.

The rearrangement joins TRBV27 to TRBJ2-1, with D maybe TRBD1 (5 bases). The V gene lost 2 bases and the J gene lost 9 bases, with 5 bases spanning the gap. The CDR3 covers 11 residues. CDR1 MNHEY and CDR2 SMNVEV come from the germline V gene (reference sequence). CDR3: CASSLRGEQFF. The CDR3 nucleotides are TGTGCCAGCAGTTTAAGGGGTGAGCAGTTCTTC.

This clone has only a few counts. In nucleotides, the CDR3 is TGTGCCAGCAGCTTGGTCAGGACTAGCGACTATCGCTCCTACAATGAGCAGTTCTTC. This translates into CASSLVRTSDYRSYNEQFF. The J gene is TRBJ2-1, the V gene TRBV5-7, with 9 nucleotides matching TRBD2. TRBV5-7 carries the ORF label, with uncertain function. This CDR3 has 19 residues. V lost 0 bases to trimming and J lost 0 bases; unmatched junction nucleotides: 10.

Here the CDR3 DNA reads TGTGCCAGCAGCTTAGATCGTCCAGTCTCCTACGAGCAGTACTTC. It is translated as CASSLDRPVSYEQYF. The gene calls are TRBV11-2 and TRBJ2-7, with D unresolved. In germline, CDR1 is SGHAT, CDR2 FQNNGV. This CDR3 has 15 amino acids. V lost 0 bases, J lost 0 bases, and 9 bases lay in between.

The chain uses TRBV29-1 and TRBJ2-3; a weak D match, TRBD2 (6 bases). Trimming stripped 1 base from V and 0 bases from J, with 14 bases between. The germline V gene encodes CDR1 SQVTM and CDR2 ANQGSEA. The CDR3 totals 16 residues. CDR3 nucleotides: TGCAGCGTTGAAGGTCAGTGGCGGGAAAGCACAGATACGCAGTATTTT. Protein product: CSVEGQWRESTDTQYF.

The chain links TRBV6-5 to TRBJ2-1; 7 bases align to TRBD2. The junction had 6 bases not matched to a gene; V was cut back by 8 bases and J by 5 bases. Germline CDR1 MNHEY, CDR2 SVGAGI. CDR3 length equals 13 residues. Here the CDR3 reads CASGNGRHNEQFF. CDR3 DNA sequence: TGTGCCAGCGGGAACGGGAGGCACAATGAGCAGTTCTTC.

The chain combines TRBV5-1 with TRBJ2-7; 9 bases are a match to TRBD2. The CDR3 consists of 16 residues. The trim removed 0 bases at V and 3 bases at J, leaving 7 bases unmatched. Germline V gene lookup returns CDR1 SGHRS and CDR2 YFSETQ. The CDR3, as DNA: TGCGCCAGCAGCTTGGCCGGAGGGCGGGGGGGCTACGAGCAGTACTTC. It yields the protein CASSLAGGRGGYEQYF.

The chain combines TRBV6-5 with TRBJ2-3; no definite D call. This CDR3 has 14 residues. Between the trimmed V and J ends, which lost 5 bases and 1 base, there was a span of 10 bases. Germline assignment: CDR1 MNHEY and CDR2 SVGAGI. CDR3 residues: CASSLGWGTDTQYF. As DNA, the CDR3 is TGTGCCAGCAGTCTAGGATGGGGCACAGATACGCAGTATTTT.

In this sample, this clone turned up a few times. V and J are TRBV28 and TRBJ2-1, with D maybe TRBD2 (5 bases). V was cut by 8 bases and J by 0 bases, with 17 bases left in between. The CDR3 is made up of 16 amino acids. Germline V CDR1 and CDR2: MDHEN, SYDVKM. CDR3 nucleotide sequence: TGTGCCAGCCGCACGACTCTAGCTCGCTCCTACAATGAGCAGTTCTTC. This codes for CASRTTLARSYNEQFF.

The rearrangement joins TRBV18 to TRBJ1-4, with D uncertain. The CDR3 extends over 14 amino acids. The germline V gene encodes CDR1 KGHSH and CDR2 LQKENI. V was clipped by 3 bases and J by 0 bases, with 5 bases between them. The CDR3 DNA follows: TGTGCCAGCTCACCGAGTGCAACTAATGAAAAACTGTTTTTT. Protein product: CASSPSATNEKLFF.

As concerns this clone: At one end the junction does not follow the germline gene, possibly because of a read error. The rearrangement uses TRBV7-7 and TRBJ2-1; 7 bases line up with TRBD2. Germline lookup yields CDR1 SSHAT and CDR2 FNYEAQ (reference sequence). The CDR3 is 14 amino acids. CDR3 protein: CASSPSGRYNEQFF. Written as DNA, the CDR3 is TGTGCTAGCAGCCCTAGCGGACGATACAATGAGCAGTTCTTC.

The CDR3: CAISESRSYEQYF. The CDR3 DNA is TGTGCCATCAGTGAGTCGAGGAGCTACGAGCAGTACTTC. This chain connects TRBV10-3 to TRBJ2-7; no clear D. Trimming removed 0 bases at V and 3 bases at J, with 6 bases between. The CDR3 is made up of 13 amino acids. The germline V gene has CDR1 ENHRY and CDR2 SYGVKD.

V usage is TRBV18 and J usage is TRBJ1-4; TRBD1 matches 11 bases. This CDR3 spans 16 amino acids. CDR1 is KGHSH, CDR2 LQKENI, per germline. Losses at the gene ends were 6 bases for V and 4 bases for J; bases not matched to a gene: 7. The chain's CDR3 is CASSEGQGDFNEKLFF. The CDR3 DNA reads TGTGCCAGCTCCGAGGGACAGGGGGACTTTAATGAAAAACTGTTTTTT. The full variable domain, in which reference TRBV18 and TRBJ1-4 provide the parts outside the CDR3, is NAGVMQNPRHLVRRRGQEARLRCSPMKGHSHVYWYRQLPEEGLKFMVYLQKENIIDESGMPKERFSAEFPKEGPSILRIQQVVRGDSAAYFCASSEGQGDFNEKLFFGSGTQLSVL.

The J gene is TRBJ1-1, the V gene TRBV7-2, with D hard to call. Per germline, CDR1 SGHTA and CDR2 FQGNSA. The CDR3 is 14 residues long. Trimming shortened V by 2 bases and J by 1 base, and 8 bases separated the two germline ends. The CDR3 nucleotides are TGTGCCAGCAGCTTAAAGCCGTCGAACACTGAAGCTTTCTTT. This encodes CASSLKPSNTEAFF.